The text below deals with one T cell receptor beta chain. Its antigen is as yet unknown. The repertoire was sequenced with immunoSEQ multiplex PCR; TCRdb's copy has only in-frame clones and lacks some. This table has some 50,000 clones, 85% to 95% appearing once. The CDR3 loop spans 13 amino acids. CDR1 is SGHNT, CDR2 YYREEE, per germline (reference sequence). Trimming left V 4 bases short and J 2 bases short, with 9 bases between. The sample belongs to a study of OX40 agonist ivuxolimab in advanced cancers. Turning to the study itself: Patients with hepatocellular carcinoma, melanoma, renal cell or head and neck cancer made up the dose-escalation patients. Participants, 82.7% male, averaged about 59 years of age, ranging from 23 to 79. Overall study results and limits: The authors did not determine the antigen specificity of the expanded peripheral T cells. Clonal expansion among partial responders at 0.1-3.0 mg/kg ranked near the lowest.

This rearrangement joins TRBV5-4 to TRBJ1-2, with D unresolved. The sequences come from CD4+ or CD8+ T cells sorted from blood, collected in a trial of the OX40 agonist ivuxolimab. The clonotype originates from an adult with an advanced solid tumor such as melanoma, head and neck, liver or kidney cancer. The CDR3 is CASSEGWNYGYTF. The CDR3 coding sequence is TGTGCCAGCAGCGAGGGCTGGAACTATGGCTACACCTTC.